This section outlines one T cell receptor beta chain sequence together with its context. As yet, its antigen is unknown. Between the trimmed V and J ends, which lost 2 bases and 0 bases, there was a span of 14 bases. The germline V gene has CDR1 MNHEY and CDR2 SMNVEV (reference sequence). This CDR3 region has 17 residues. The sample is drawn from a study of vaccination effects on CD4 cells after COVID-19. Study observations and caveats: Only 1 of 255 vaccine-induced clones from healthy vaccinees cross-reacted with common cold coronaviruses.

Some clones are missing from TCRdb's copy, which holds only in-frame ones; the method was immunoSEQ multiplex PCR. The table lists about 25,000 clones, less than 75% of them singletons. Culture lasted around eleven days before CD4+ T cell isolation. Nucleocapsid antibody tests were negative, and the vaccine recipients had no prior SARS-CoV-2 infection. Researchers swapped half the medium for IL-2 medium on both days 3 and 7. This TCR was recovered from a human donor who received a COVID-19 vaccine. The V gene is TRBV27, the J gene TRBJ1-3, with D unresolved. This specimen consisted of CD4+ T cells from PBMCs cultured without peptide, obtained before COVID-19 vaccination. DNA for the CDR3: TGTGCCAGCAGTTTAAAAGGAGCAGAGATCTCTGGAAACACCATATATTTT. Translation gives CASSLKGAEISGNTIYF.